This TCR beta chain originates from a study of shared clonotypes between healthy human individuals. Some clones are missing from TCRdb's copy, which holds only in-frame ones; the method was immunoSEQ multiplex PCR. The data hold 2.5 million or so clones, with 90% to 95% observed a single time. Germline V gives CDR1 WNHNN, CDR2 SYGVQD (reference sequence). CDR3 size: 13 residues. V shed 4 bases and J shed 7 bases, with 8 bases lying between them. This TCR was recovered from a young man in good health. Sequencing was done on a sample of naive CD4+ T cells sorted from blood. Indicated subset: CD45RA+ positively selected. The chain couples TRBV10-1 to TRBJ1-6; weak D call: TRBD1 (6 bases). This CDR3 is CASSATGNSPLHF. The CDR3 DNA sequence: TGCGCCAGCAGTGCTACAGGGAATTCACCCCTCCACTTT.